The clone carrying this T cell receptor (beta chain) was counted a single time. The sample comes from a study of blood T cell repertoires in COVID-19. On the study more broadly: Samples representing acute and convalescent COVID-19 were sourced from the United States, Italy and Spain. PBMCs, B-cell-depleted T cells, or T cells were the source of the cDNA or gDNA that made up the material.

The assay was immunoSEQ multiplex PCR, and TCRdb's table has in-frame clones only and misses some. Of 180,000 or so clones detected, about 90% appear once; the ten largest clones hold 0.62%. Trimming shortened V by 0 bases and J by 1 base, and 9 bases separated the two germline ends. This CDR3 contains 16 residues. In germline, CDR1 is MGHRA, CDR2 YSYEKL. V is TRBV4-1 and J is TRBJ2-2; D perhaps matches TRBD1 (6 bases). Specimen: peripheral blood. This clonotype was sampled from a man aged 45-65 years with acute or convalescent COVID-19. For the CDR3, the DNA is TGCGCCAGCAGCCAAGAGGACAGAGTGAACACCGGGGAGCTGTTTTTT. Its protein product is CASSQEDRVNTGELFF.